Listed below are T cell receptor beta chains from one sample, sequenced in a study of blood T cell repertoires in COVID-19. Method: immunoSEQ multiplex PCR; TCRdb's copy keeps in-frame clones and lacks some. The table includes approximately 70,000 clones, 82% detected once. Input material: peripheral blood. These receptors were obtained from a human donor in a cohort sampled during active COVID-19. Both conserved end residues are part of each CDR3. The D gene is left open where the match is weak. The listing skips clone size in some rows; elsewhere it reads once, few, many or a size class.

cdr3_aa: CASSQGGNNSPLHF; cdr3_nt: TGTGCCAGCAGCCAGGGGGGGAATAATTCACCCCTCCACTTT; j_call: TRBJ1-6; d_call: .; v_call: TRBV3-1/TRBV3-2; clone_size: .
cdr3_aa: CASSYGQGGSPLHF; cdr3_nt: TGTGCCAGCAGTTACGGGCAGGGAGGGTCACCCCTCCACTTT; j_call: TRBJ1-6; d_call: .; v_call: TRBV6-2/TRBV6-3; clone_size: .
cdr3_aa: CAWSGSGQSSYEQYF; cdr3_nt: TGTGCCTGGAGTGGCTCGGGACAAAGCTCCTACGAGCAGTACTTC; j_call: TRBJ2-7; d_call: .; v_call: TRBV30; clone_size: few
cdr3_aa: CASSAAGNVDEQYF; cdr3_nt: TGTGCCAGCAGCGCCGCAGGGAACGTCGACGAGCAGTACTTC; j_call: TRBJ2-7; d_call: .; v_call: TRBV9; clone_size: .
cdr3_aa: CASSILRARIYEQYF; cdr3_nt: TGTGCCAGTAGTATCCTTCGAGCCCGAATCTACGAGCAGTACTTC; j_call: TRBJ2-7; d_call: .; v_call: TRBV19; clone_size: .
cdr3_aa: CASSYDSGGGYTF; cdr3_nt: TGTGCCAGCAGTTACGATTCAGGGGGTGGCTACACCTTC; j_call: TRBJ1-2; d_call: TRBD1; v_call: TRBV6-5; clone_size: once
cdr3_aa: CASSLALYGRGSGGGYTF; cdr3_nt: TGTGCCAGCAGCTTAGCGTTGTATGGCAGGGGGTCAGGTGGTGGCTACACCTTC; j_call: TRBJ1-2; d_call: TRBD1; v_call: TRBV7-2; clone_size: once
cdr3_aa: CASTLTGGFYSPLHF; cdr3_nt: TGTGCCAGTACCCTCACAGGCGGCTTTTATTCACCCCTCCACTTT; j_call: TRBJ1-6; d_call: .; v_call: TRBV19; clone_size: once
cdr3_aa: CASSTGGVGYTF; cdr3_nt: TGTGCCAGCAGCACCGGGGGGGTAGGCTACACCTTC; j_call: TRBJ1-2; d_call: .; v_call: TRBV5-6; clone_size: .
cdr3_aa: CASSLPPDRANYGYTF; cdr3_nt: TGTGCCAGCAGCTTGCCCCCGGACAGGGCTAACTATGGCTACACCTTC; j_call: TRBJ1-2; d_call: .; v_call: TRBV12-1; clone_size: .
cdr3_aa: CASSQRLGGGEKLFF; cdr3_nt: TGTGCCAGCAGCCAGCGCCTGGGAGGGGGGGAAAAACTGTTTTTT; j_call: TRBJ1-4; d_call: .; v_call: TRBV7-8; clone_size: .
cdr3_aa: CASSLDHNTEAFF; cdr3_nt: TGCGCCAGCAGCTTGGATCATAACACTGAAGCTTTCTTT; j_call: TRBJ1-1; d_call: .; v_call: TRBV5-1; clone_size: few
cdr3_aa: CASSPNWGTGSGETQYF; cdr3_nt: TGTGCCAGCTCACCCAACTGGGGGACAGGGTCGGGGGAGACCCAGTACTTC; j_call: TRBJ2-5; d_call: TRBD1; v_call: TRBV18; clone_size: .
cdr3_aa: CASSQGRGAMDEQFF; cdr3_nt: TGTGCCAGCAGCCAAGGGCGGGGGGCCATGGATGAGCAGTTCTTC; j_call: TRBJ2-1; d_call: TRBD2; v_call: TRBV3-1/TRBV3-2; clone_size: few
cdr3_aa: CASSERFQGGEQYF; cdr3_nt: TGTGCCAGCAGTGAACGGTTCCAGGGTGGCGAGCAGTACTTC; j_call: TRBJ2-7; d_call: .; v_call: TRBV6-4; clone_size: .
cdr3_aa: CSASLSRFEEKLFF; cdr3_nt: TGCAGCGCTAGCCTCTCCCGGTTTGAGGAAAAACTGTTTTTT; j_call: TRBJ1-4; d_call: .; v_call: TRBV29-1; clone_size: .
cdr3_aa: CASSSPGQGSGEAFF; cdr3_nt: TGTGCCAGCAGCTCTCCGGGACAGGGTTCGGGTGAAGCTTTCTTT; j_call: TRBJ1-1; d_call: TRBD1; v_call: TRBV5-4; clone_size: .
cdr3_aa: CASSLRKGPYEQYF; cdr3_nt: TGTGCCAGCAGCTTAAGAAAGGGGCCCTACGAGCAGTACTTC; j_call: TRBJ2-7; d_call: .; v_call: TRBV7-8; clone_size: .
cdr3_aa: CASSRQHSGANVLTF; cdr3_nt: TGTGCCAGCAGCCGACAGCACTCTGGGGCCAACGTCCTGACTTTC; j_call: TRBJ2-6; d_call: .; v_call: TRBV3-1/TRBV3-2; clone_size: .
cdr3_aa: CASSRGGGPDEQFF; cdr3_nt: TGTGCCAGCAGCCGAGGGGGGGGCCCTGATGAGCAGTTCTTC; j_call: TRBJ2-1; d_call: .; v_call: TRBV7-8; clone_size: .
cdr3_aa: CASSWAVREKLFF; cdr3_nt: TGCGCCAGCAGCTGGGCAGTAAGGGAAAAACTGTTTTTT; j_call: TRBJ1-4; d_call: .; v_call: TRBV5-1; clone_size: .
cdr3_aa: CASCGTHSYNEQFF; cdr3_nt: TGTGCCAGTTGCGGGACCCACTCCTACAATGAGCAGTTCTTC; j_call: TRBJ2-1; d_call: .; v_call: TRBV2; clone_size: .
cdr3_aa: CASSLSHRGEQFF; cdr3_nt: TGTGCCAGCAGCCTATCGCACCGGGGGGAGCAGTTCTTC; j_call: TRBJ2-1; d_call: .; v_call: TRBV12-3/TRBV12-4; clone_size: .
cdr3_aa: CASQEYRGEKLFF; cdr3_nt: TGTGCCAGCCAGGAGTATCGGGGTGAAAAACTGTTTTTT; j_call: TRBJ1-4; d_call: .; v_call: TRBV19; clone_size: .
cdr3_aa: CSVDRGVGSYNEQFF; cdr3_nt: TGCAGCGTTGATCGGGGGGTGGGCTCCTACAATGAGCAGTTCTTC; j_call: TRBJ2-1; d_call: TRBD2; v_call: TRBV29-1; clone_size: .
cdr3_aa: CASSPLGGNTEAFF; cdr3_nt: TGTGCCAGCAGCCCCCTAGGGGGGAACACTGAAGCTTTCTTT; j_call: TRBJ1-1; d_call: .; v_call: TRBV3-1/TRBV3-2; clone_size: .
cdr3_aa: CASSLNPVGGEKLFF; cdr3_nt: TGCGCCAGCAGCTTAAACCCGGTTGGAGGCGAAAAACTGTTTTTT; j_call: TRBJ1-4; d_call: .; v_call: TRBV5-1; clone_size: .
cdr3_aa: CASSDRVGYGYTF; cdr3_nt: TGTGCCAGCAGTGACAGGGTCGGCTATGGCTACACCTTC; j_call: TRBJ1-2; d_call: TRBD1; v_call: TRBV6-2/TRBV6-3; clone_size: .
cdr3_aa: CASSLADRSSPFSYEQYF; cdr3_nt: TGCGCCAGCAGCTTGGCCGATCGCAGTTCCCCCTTCTCCTACGAGCAGTACTTC; j_call: TRBJ2-7; d_call: .; v_call: TRBV5-1; clone_size: .
cdr3_aa: CASSQERTADRGAFF; cdr3_nt: TGTGCCAGCAGCCAAGAGAGGACAGCCGACCGAGGAGCTTTCTTT; j_call: TRBJ1-1; d_call: .; v_call: TRBV4-2; clone_size: once
cdr3_aa: CASSPGLAGSYEQFF; cdr3_nt: TGTGCCAGCAGCCCAGGACTAGCGGGGTCCTATGAGCAGTTCTTC; j_call: TRBJ2-1; d_call: TRBD2; v_call: TRBV3-1/TRBV3-2; clone_size: few
cdr3_aa: CASSLSRGYQPQHF; cdr3_nt: TGTGCCAGCAGCTTGTCCAGGGGCTATCAGCCCCAGCATTTT; j_call: TRBJ1-5; d_call: .; v_call: TRBV5-6; clone_size: once
cdr3_aa: CARNPPRGYTEAFF; cdr3_nt: TGTGCCAGGAACCCTCCCAGGGGGTACACTGAAGCTTTCTTT; j_call: TRBJ1-1; d_call: TRBD1; v_call: TRBV2; clone_size: .
cdr3_aa: CASSALPGTAMTASLSNTQYF; cdr3_nt: TGTGCCAGCAGCGCTCTGCCCGGGACAGCAATGACCGCCTCTCTTTCGAATACGCAGTATTTT; j_call: TRBJ2-3; d_call: TRBD1; v_call: TRBV9; clone_size: once
cdr3_aa: CASSHGRRLAGGFSYEQYF; cdr3_nt: TGTGCCAGCAGCCACGGACGGCGACTAGCGGGGGGATTCTCATACGAGCAGTACTTC; j_call: TRBJ2-7; d_call: TRBD2; v_call: TRBV4-2; clone_size: once
cdr3_aa: CASSQDVGGVDQPQHF; cdr3_nt: TGTGCCAGCAGCCAAGATGTCGGAGGGGTTGATCAGCCCCAGCATTTT; j_call: TRBJ1-5; d_call: .; v_call: TRBV3-1/TRBV3-2; clone_size: once
cdr3_aa: CASSQDREKQPQHF; cdr3_nt: TGTGCCAGCAGTCAAGACAGGGAGAAACAGCCCCAGCATTTT; j_call: TRBJ1-5; d_call: TRBD1; v_call: TRBV7-9; clone_size: .
cdr3_aa: CASSTDRGLNQPQHF; cdr3_nt: TGTGCCAGCAGTACCGACAGGGGGCTCAATCAGCCCCAGCATTTT; j_call: TRBJ1-5; d_call: TRBD1; v_call: TRBV5-4; clone_size: .
cdr3_aa: CASSVQGSYGEQYF; cdr3_nt: TGTGCCAGCAGTGTACAGGGATCCTACGGAGAGCAGTACTTC; j_call: TRBJ2-7; d_call: .; v_call: TRBV2; clone_size: .
cdr3_aa: CASNSVGQNGRNTEAFF; cdr3_nt: TGTGCCAGTAATTCTGTAGGACAGAACGGTAGAAACACTGAAGCTTTCTTT; j_call: TRBJ1-1; d_call: .; v_call: TRBV19; clone_size: .
cdr3_aa: CASSPGQGEAGANVLTF; cdr3_nt: TGCGCCAGCAGCCCGGGACAGGGGGAGGCTGGGGCCAACGTCCTGACTTTC; j_call: TRBJ2-6; d_call: TRBD1; v_call: TRBV4-1; clone_size: .
cdr3_aa: CASSPAVYEQYF; cdr3_nt: TGTGCCAGCTCACCAGCGGTCTACGAGCAGTACTTC; j_call: TRBJ2-7; d_call: .; v_call: TRBV18; clone_size: .
cdr3_aa: CASSLAYRGVTEAFF; cdr3_nt: TGTGCCAGCAGCTTAGCCTACCGGGGGGTCACTGAAGCTTTCTTT; j_call: TRBJ1-1; d_call: .; v_call: TRBV7-6; clone_size: many
cdr3_aa: CASSNQGADNSPLHF; cdr3_nt: TGCGCCAGCAGCAACCAGGGGGCGGATAATTCACCCCTCCACTTT; j_call: TRBJ1-6; d_call: TRBD1; v_call: TRBV5-1; clone_size: .
cdr3_aa: CASSGTGGKDEQYF; cdr3_nt: TGTGCCAGCTCAGGGACAGGGGGTAAGGACGAGCAGTACTTC; j_call: TRBJ2-7; d_call: TRBD1; v_call: TRBV18; clone_size: .
cdr3_aa: CASRTSGIYEQFF; cdr3_nt: TGTGCCAGTCGGACTAGCGGGATCTATGAGCAGTTCTTC; j_call: TRBJ2-1; d_call: TRBD2; v_call: TRBV12-3/TRBV12-4; clone_size: .